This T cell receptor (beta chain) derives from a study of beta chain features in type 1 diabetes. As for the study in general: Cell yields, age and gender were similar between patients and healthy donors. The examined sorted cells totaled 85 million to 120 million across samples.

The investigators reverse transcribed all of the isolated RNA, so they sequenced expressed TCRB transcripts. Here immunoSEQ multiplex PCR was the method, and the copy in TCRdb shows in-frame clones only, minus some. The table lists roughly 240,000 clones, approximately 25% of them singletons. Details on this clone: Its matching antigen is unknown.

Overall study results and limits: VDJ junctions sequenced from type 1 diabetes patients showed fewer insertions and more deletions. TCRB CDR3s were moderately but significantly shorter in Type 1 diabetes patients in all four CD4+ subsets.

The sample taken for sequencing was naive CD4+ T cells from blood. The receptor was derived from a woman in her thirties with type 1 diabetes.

In nucleotides, the CDR3 is TGTGCCTGGAGAAAGTCTGAGGGGGCAGGAGAGACCCAGTACTTC. Encoded protein: CAWRKSEGAGETQYF. The chain links TRBV30 to TRBJ2-5; TRBD1 matches 7 bases. From germline, CDR1 is GTSNPN and CDR2 SVGIG (reference sequence). V was pared by 3 bases and J by 4 bases, with 11 bases of the junction left unmatched. This CDR3 comprises 15 residues.